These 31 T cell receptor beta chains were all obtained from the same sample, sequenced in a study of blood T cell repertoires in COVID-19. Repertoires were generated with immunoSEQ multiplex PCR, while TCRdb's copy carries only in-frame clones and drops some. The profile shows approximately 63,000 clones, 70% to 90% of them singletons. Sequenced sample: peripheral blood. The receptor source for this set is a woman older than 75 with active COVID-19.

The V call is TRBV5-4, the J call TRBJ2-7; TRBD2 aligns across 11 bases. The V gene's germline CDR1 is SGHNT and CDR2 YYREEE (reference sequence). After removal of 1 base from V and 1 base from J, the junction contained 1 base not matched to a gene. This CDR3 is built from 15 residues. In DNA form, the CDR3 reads TGTGCCAGCAGCTTGACTAGCGGGGGTTCCTACGAGCAGTACTTC. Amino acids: CASSLTSGGSYEQYF.

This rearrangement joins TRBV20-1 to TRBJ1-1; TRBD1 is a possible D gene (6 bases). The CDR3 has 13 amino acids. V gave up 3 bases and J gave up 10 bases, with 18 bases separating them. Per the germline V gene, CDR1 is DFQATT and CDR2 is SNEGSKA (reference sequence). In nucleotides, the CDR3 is TGCAGTGCTAGTCTCCATACAGGGAACGGAGCTTTCTTT. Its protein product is CSASLHTGNGAFF.

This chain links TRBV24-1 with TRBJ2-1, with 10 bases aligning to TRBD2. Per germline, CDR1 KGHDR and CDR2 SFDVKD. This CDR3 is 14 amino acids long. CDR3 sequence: CARVASSGGDEQFF. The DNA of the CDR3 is TGTGCACGCGTGGCGTCTAGCGGGGGCGATGAGCAGTTCTTC.

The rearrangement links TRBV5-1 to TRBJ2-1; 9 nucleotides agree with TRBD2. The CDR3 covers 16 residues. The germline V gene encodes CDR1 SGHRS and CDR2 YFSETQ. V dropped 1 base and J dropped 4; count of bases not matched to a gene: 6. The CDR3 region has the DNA TGCGCCAGCAGCTTGCAGGGGACTAGCAGTTACAATGAGCAGTTCTTC. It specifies CASSLQGTSSYNEQFF.

The CDR3 DNA is TGCGCCAGCAGCCAAGTCCAGGGCGGAGCCTACGAGCAGTACTTC. It encodes CASSQVQGGAYEQYF. The V gene is TRBV4-3, the J gene TRBJ2-7; a weak D match, TRBD1 (5 bases). Germline V gene data show CDR1 as LGHNA and CDR2 as YSLEER. This CDR3 is built from 15 residues. The V and J ends lost 1 base and 2 bases respectively, with 12 bases between them.

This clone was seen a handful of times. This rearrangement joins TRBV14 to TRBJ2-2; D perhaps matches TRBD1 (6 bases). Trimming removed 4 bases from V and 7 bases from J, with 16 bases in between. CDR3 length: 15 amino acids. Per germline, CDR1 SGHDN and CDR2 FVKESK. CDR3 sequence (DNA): TGTGCCAGCAGCCGATTGCAGGGGAAGAGCGGGGAGCTGTTTTTT. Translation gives CASSRLQGKSGELFF.

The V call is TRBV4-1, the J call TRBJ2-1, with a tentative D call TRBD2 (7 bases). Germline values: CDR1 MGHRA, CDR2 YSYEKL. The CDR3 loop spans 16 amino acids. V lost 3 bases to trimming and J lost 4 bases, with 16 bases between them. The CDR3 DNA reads TGCGCCAGCAGCCAGGGGGCGGGGGCCCCGTACAATGAGCAGTTCTTC. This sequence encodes CASSQGAGAPYNEQFF.

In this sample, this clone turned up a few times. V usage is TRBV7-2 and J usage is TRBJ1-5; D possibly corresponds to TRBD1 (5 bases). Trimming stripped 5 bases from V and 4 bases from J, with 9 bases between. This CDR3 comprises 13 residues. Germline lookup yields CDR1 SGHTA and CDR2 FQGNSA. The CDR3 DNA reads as TGTGCCAGCAGCCTTCGACAGAATCAGCCCCAGCATTTT. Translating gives CASSLRQNQPQHF.

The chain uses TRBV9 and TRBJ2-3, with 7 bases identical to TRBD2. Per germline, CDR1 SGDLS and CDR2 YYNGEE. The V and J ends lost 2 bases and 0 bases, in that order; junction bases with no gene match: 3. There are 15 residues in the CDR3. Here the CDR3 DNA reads TGTGCCAGCAGCGTCAGCGGGGTAAGCACAGATACGCAGTATTTT. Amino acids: CASSVSGVSTDTQYF.

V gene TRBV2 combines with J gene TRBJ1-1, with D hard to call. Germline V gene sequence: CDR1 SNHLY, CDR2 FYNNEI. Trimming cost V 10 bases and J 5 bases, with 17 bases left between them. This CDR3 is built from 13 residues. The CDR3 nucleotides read TGTGCCACTGAGAGGGCGAGAGAAACTGAAGCTTTCTTT. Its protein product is CATERARETEAFF.

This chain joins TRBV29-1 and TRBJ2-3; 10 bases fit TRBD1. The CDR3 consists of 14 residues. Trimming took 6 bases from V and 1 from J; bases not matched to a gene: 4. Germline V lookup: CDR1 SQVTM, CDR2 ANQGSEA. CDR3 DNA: TGCAGCGTCGGGACAGGGGCGGGCACAGATACGCAGTATTTT. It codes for CSVGTGAGTDTQYF.

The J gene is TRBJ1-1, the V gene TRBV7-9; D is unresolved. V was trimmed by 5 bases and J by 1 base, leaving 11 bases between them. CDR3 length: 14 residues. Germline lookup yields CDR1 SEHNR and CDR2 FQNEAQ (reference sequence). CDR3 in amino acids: CASSRRSGNTEAFF. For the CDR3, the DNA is TGTGCCAGCAGCCGTCGTTCCGGGAACACTGAAGCTTTCTTT.

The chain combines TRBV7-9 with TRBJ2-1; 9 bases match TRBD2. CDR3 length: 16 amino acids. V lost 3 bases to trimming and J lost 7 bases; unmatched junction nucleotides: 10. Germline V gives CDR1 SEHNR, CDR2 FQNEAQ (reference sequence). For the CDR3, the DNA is TGTGCCAGCAGCTTGCACGGCGGGGGGGCCAGGAATGAGCAGTTCTTC. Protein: CASSLHGGGARNEQFF.

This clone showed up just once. As DNA, the CDR3 is TGTGCCAGCAGCAGAGACAGGGGTGGTCAGCCCCAGCATTTT. Encoded protein: CASSRDRGGQPQHF. This sequence joins TRBV7-2 and TRBJ1-5, with 8 bases lining up with TRBD1. CDR1 is SGHTA and CDR2 is FQGNSA in the germline V gene. The CDR3 totals 14 residues. V lost 5 bases to trimming and J lost 6 bases; unmatched junction nucleotides: 6.

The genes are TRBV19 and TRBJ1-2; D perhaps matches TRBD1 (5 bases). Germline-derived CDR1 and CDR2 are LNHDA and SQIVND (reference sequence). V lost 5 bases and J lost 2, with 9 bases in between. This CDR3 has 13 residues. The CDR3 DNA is TGTGCCAGTAGTCGTGGGGCCAACTATGGCTACACCTTC. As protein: CASSRGANYGYTF. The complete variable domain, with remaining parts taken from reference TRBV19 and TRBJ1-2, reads DGGITQSPKYLFRKEGQNVTLSCEQNLNHDAMYWYRQDPGQGLRLIYYSQIVNDFQKGDIAEGYSVSREKKESFPLTVTSAQKNPTAFYLCASSRGANYGYTFGSGTRLTVV.

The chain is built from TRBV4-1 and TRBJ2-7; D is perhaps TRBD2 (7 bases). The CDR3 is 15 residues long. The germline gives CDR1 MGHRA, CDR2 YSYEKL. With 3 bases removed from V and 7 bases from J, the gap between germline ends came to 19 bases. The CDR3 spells CASSQGGGSIYEQYF. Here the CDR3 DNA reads TGCGCCAGCAGCCAGGGAGGGGGGTCTATTTATGAGCAGTACTTC.

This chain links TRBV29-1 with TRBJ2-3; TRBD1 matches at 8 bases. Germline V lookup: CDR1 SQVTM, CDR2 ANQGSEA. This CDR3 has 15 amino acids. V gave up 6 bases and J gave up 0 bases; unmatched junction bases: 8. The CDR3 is CSVQTTGASTDTQYF. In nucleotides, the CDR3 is TGCAGCGTACAAACGACAGGGGCTAGCACAGATACGCAGTATTTT.

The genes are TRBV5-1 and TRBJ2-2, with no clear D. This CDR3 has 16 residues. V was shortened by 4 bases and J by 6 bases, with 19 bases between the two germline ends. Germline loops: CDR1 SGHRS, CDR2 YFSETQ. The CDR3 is CASSPRQVALPGELFF. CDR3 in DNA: TGCGCCAGCAGCCCCAGGCAGGTGGCGTTACCCGGGGAGCTGTTTTTT.

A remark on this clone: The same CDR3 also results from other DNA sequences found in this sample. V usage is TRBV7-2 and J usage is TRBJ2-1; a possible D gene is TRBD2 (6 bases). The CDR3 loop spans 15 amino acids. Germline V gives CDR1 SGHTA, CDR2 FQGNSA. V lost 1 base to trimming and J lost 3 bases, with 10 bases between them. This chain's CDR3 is CASSLVGGYYNEQFF. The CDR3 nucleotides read TGTGCCAGCAGCTTAGTGGGGGGTTACTACAATGAGCAGTTCTTC.

DNA for the CDR3: TGTGCCAGTAGGATGGGACAGGGAACAGATACGCAGTATTTT. Translating it yields CASRMGQGTDTQYF. The chain links TRBV19 to TRBJ2-3; 9 positions match TRBD1. The CDR3 sequence is 14 residues long. The V segment lost 6 bases and the J segment 3 bases; nucleotides outside the gene matches: 4. Germline CDR1 LNHDA, CDR2 SQIVND (reference sequence).

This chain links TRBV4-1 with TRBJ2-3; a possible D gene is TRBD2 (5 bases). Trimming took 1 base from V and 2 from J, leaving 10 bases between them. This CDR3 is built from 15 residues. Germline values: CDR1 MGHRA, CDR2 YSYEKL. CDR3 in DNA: TGCGCCAGCAGCCAAGCAGGACTGAACACAGATACGCAGTATTTT. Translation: CASSQAGLNTDTQYF.

The CDR3 sequence: CASSYSASGSYNEQFF. DNA for the CDR3: TGTGCCAGCAGTTACTCGGCTAGCGGATCCTACAATGAGCAGTTCTTC. This chain uses TRBV6-5 with TRBJ2-1; TRBD2 aligns across 7 bases. The CDR3 is made up of 16 amino acids. The germline V gene has CDR1 MNHEY and CDR2 SVGAGI. The J segment lost 1 base and the V segment lost 0 bases, leaving 3 bases of the junction unmatched.

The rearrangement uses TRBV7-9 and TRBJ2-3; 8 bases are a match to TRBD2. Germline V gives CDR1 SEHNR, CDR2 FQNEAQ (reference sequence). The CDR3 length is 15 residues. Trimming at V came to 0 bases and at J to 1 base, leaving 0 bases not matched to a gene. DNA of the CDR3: TGTGCCAGCAGCTTAGCTAGCGGGGGCACAGATACGCAGTATTTT. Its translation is CASSLASGGTDTQYF.

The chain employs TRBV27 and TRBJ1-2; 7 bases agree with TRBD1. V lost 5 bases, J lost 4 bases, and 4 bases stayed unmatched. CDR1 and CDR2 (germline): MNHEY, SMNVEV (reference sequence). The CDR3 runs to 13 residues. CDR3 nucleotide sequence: TGTGCCAGCAGTCGACAGGGTGGCTATGGCTACACCTTC. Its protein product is CASSRQGGYGYTF.

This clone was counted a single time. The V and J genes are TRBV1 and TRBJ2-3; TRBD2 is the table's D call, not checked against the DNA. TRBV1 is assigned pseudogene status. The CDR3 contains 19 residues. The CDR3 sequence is CTSSPRTSGGKTSTDTQYF. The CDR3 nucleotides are TGCACCAGCAGCCCAAGGACTAGCGGGGGAAAAACTAGCACAGATACGCAGTATTTT.

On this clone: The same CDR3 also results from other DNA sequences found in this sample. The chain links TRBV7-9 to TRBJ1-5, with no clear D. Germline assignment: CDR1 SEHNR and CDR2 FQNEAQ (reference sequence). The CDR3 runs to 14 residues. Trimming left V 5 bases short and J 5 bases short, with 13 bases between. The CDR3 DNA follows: TGTGCCAGCAGCCGGGGTGGGAGCGATCAGCCCCAGCATTTT. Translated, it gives CASSRGGSDQPQHF. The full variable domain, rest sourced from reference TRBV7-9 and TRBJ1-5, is DTGVSQNPRHKITKRGQNVTFRCDPISEHNRLYWYRQTLGQGPEFLTYFQNEAQLEKSRLLSDRFSAERPKGSFSTLEIQRTEQGDSAMYLCASSRGGSDQPQHFGDGTRLSIL.

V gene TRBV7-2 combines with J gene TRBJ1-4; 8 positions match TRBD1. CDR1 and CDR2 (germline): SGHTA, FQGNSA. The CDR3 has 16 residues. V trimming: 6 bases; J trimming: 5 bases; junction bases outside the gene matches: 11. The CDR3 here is CASRASTGGRNEKLFF. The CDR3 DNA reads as TGTGCCAGCAGGGCTTCTACAGGGGGAAGAAATGAAAAACTGTTTTTT.

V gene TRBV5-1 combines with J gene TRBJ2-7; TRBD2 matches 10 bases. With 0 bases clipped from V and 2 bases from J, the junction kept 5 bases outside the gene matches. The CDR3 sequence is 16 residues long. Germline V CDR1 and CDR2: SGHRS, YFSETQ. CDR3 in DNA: TGCGCCAGCAGCTTGGGTGCTAGCGGGGGAGCCTACGAGCAGTACTTC. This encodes CASSLGASGGAYEQYF.

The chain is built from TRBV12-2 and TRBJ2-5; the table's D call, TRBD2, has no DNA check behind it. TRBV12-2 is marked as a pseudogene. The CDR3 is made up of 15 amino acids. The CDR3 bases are TGTGCAAGTCGCTTGGGTCGTGACTTCCAAGAGACCCAGTACTTC. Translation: CASRLGRDFQETQYF.

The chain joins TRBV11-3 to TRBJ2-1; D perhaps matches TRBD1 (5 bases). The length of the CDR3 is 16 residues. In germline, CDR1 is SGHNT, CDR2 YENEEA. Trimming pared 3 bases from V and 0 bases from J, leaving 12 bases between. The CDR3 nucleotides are TGTGCCAGCAGCTTTACCGACAGTAGCTCCTACAATGAGCAGTTCTTC. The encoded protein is CASSFTDSSSYNEQFF. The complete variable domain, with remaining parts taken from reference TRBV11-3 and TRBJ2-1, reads EAGVVQSPRYKIIEKKQPVAFWCNPISGHNTLYWYLQNLGQGPELLIRYENEEAVDDSQLPKDRFSAERLKGVDSTLKIQPAELGDSAVYLCASSFTDSSSYNEQFFGPGTRLTVL.

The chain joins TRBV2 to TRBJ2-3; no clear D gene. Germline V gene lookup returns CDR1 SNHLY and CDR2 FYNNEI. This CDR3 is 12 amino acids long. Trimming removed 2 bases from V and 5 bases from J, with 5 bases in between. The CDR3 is CASSELRDTQYF. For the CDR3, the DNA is TGTGCCAGCAGTGAACTACGAGATACGCAGTATTTT. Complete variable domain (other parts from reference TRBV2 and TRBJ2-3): EPEVTQTPSHQVTQMGQEVILRCVPISNHLYFYWYRQILGQKVEFLVSFYNNEISEKSEIFDDQFSVERPDGSNFTLKIRSTKLEDSAMYFCASSELRDTQYFGPGTRLTVL.